The next 13 T cell receptor beta chains were all read from a single sample in a study of blood T cell repertoires in COVID-19. Data came from immunoSEQ multiplex PCR; TCRdb stores just in-frame clones and leaves some out. The sample has under 200,000 clones, over 60% seen once. Specimen: peripheral blood. The receptors here all came from a man in his fifties or sixties with acute or convalescent COVID-19.

The chain links TRBV11-2 to TRBJ2-1; maybe TRBD1 (5 bases). Germline CDR1 reads SGHAT; CDR2 reads FQNNGV. The CDR3 length is 14 residues. V was pared by 7 bases and J by 7 bases, with 17 bases between. CDR3 nucleotides: TGTGCCAGCACCTCCACCCTAGGGGTGAATGAGCAGTTCTTC. Translated, it gives CASTSTLGVNEQFF.

This clone turned up a few times. V is TRBV19 and J is TRBJ2-7; D is possibly TRBD2 (5 bases). This CDR3 has 14 residues. The V gene's germline CDR1 is LNHDA and CDR2 SQIVND (reference sequence). The V gene lost 5 bases and the J gene lost 0 bases, with 11 bases spanning the gap. CDR3 region: CASSPSGGSYEQYF. In DNA, the CDR3 is TGTGCCAGTAGTCCGTCCGGAGGCTCCTACGAGCAGTACTTC.

The V gene is TRBV3-1 (or the pseudogene TRBV3-2), the J gene TRBJ2-1; TRBD2 agrees at 11 bases. With V trimmed by 4 bases and J by 12 bases, 14 bases remained unmatched. The CDR3 runs 16 residues. Per germline, CDR1 LGHDT and CDR2 YNNKEL (reference sequence). The CDR3 sequence: CASSLLRGTSGRGQFF. For the CDR3, the DNA is TGTGCCAGCAGCCTCCTGCGAGGGACTAGCGGCCGGGGGCAGTTCTTC.

The rearrangement links TRBV19 to TRBJ2-5; TRBD2 might be the D (5 bases). Germline lookup yields CDR1 LNHDA and CDR2 SQIVND (reference sequence). Deletions cut 1 base from V and 2 bases from J, with 8 bases between. The CDR3 loop spans 14 amino acids. Here the CDR3 reads CASSIVPGQETQYF. CDR3 nucleotide sequence: TGTGCCAGTAGTATAGTCCCGGGGCAAGAGACCCAGTACTTC.

The chain recombines TRBV3-1 (or the pseudogene TRBV3-2) with TRBJ2-1; D possibly corresponds to TRBD2 (6 bases). The V end lost 0 bases, the J end lost 3 bases, and 12 bases lay between the germline ends. Germline V gives CDR1 LGHDT, CDR2 YNNKEL (reference sequence). The CDR3 covers 16 residues. This CDR3 is CASSQDLGTRYNEQFF. CDR3 DNA: TGTGCCAGCAGCCAAGACCTAGGGACTCGCTACAATGAGCAGTTCTTC.

This chain joins TRBV18 and TRBJ2-7; 7 bases match TRBD1. This CDR3 is built from 17 residues. In germline, CDR1 is KGHSH, CDR2 LQKENI. V trimming: 2 bases; J trimming: 2 bases; junction bases outside the gene matches: 12. The CDR3: CASSPEDYRGFTYEQYF. In nucleotides, the CDR3 is TGTGCCAGCTCACCAGAGGATTACAGGGGATTCACCTACGAGCAGTACTTC.

The chain is built from TRBV4-2 and TRBJ2-5; D possibly corresponds to TRBD2 (6 bases). Germline V gene data show CDR1 as LGHNA and CDR2 as YNFKEQ. The length of the CDR3 is 16 residues. V lost 1 base, J lost 1 base, and 13 bases lay in between. CDR3 nucleotide sequence: TGTGCCAGCAGCCAAGTTTCCGGGGGACCCCAAGAGACCCAGTACTTC. Translated, it gives CASSQVSGGPQETQYF.

The V call is TRBV7-2, the J call TRBJ2-7; no definite D call. In germline, CDR1 is SGHTA, CDR2 FQGNSA. The V gene lost 0 bases and the J gene lost 0 bases, with 6 bases spanning the gap. The CDR3 covers 14 residues. CDR3 sequence: CASSLATASYEQYF. The CDR3 nucleotides are TGTGCCAGCAGCTTAGCCACAGCCTCCTACGAGCAGTACTTC.

This sequence joins TRBV4-3 and TRBJ1-4; D may be TRBD1 (6 bases). In germline, CDR1 is LGHNA, CDR2 YSLEER. This CDR3 is 15 amino acids long. Between the trimmed V and J ends, which lost 1 base and 1 base, there was a span of 7 bases. The DNA for the CDR3 is TGCGCCAGCAGCCAAGGAGGGGGAACTAATGAAAAACTGTTTTTT. Translated, it gives CASSQGGGTNEKLFF.

The CDR3: CASGLGTGNFYGYTF. In DNA form, the CDR3 reads TGTGCTAGTGGTTTGGGGACAGGTAATTTCTATGGCTACACCTTC. The rearrangement joins TRBV12-5 to TRBJ1-2; 7 nucleotides line up with TRBD1. CDR3 length equals 15 residues. Germline V gene sequence: CDR1 LGHNT, CDR2 FRNRAP. The trim removed 1 base at V and 4 bases at J, leaving 6 bases unmatched.

This chain uses TRBV2 with TRBJ2-5; a weak D match, TRBD1 (6 bases). The V gene lost 8 bases and the J gene lost 4 bases, with 14 bases spanning the gap. The CDR3 sequence is 13 residues long. Germline CDR1 reads SNHLY; CDR2 reads FYNNEI. CDR3 coding DNA: TGTGCCAGCGGCAATAGGGGGAGAGAGACCCAGTACTTC. Protein product: CASGNRGRETQYF.

In this sample, this clone turned up a few times. The chain carries TRBV7-9 and TRBJ2-2; maybe TRBD1 (5 bases). The germline V gene encodes CDR1 SEHNR and CDR2 FQNEAQ (reference sequence). CDR3 length: 16 residues. V lost 2 bases and J 2 bases, leaving 12 bases between the germline ends. CDR3 in DNA: TGTGCCAGCAGCTTAAACCAGGGTAAAAACACCGGGGAGCTGTTTTTT. Amino acid sequence: CASSLNQGKNTGELFF.

This chain's CDR3 is CASSSTSSGGEVADTQYF. The DNA of the CDR3 is TGTGCCAGCAGCTCGACCTCTAGCGGGGGGGAGGTGGCAGATACGCAGTATTTT. This sequence joins TRBV7-2 and TRBJ2-3, with 12 bases aligning to TRBD2. V lost 4 bases and J lost 4; bases outside the gene matches: 12. This CDR3 has 18 residues. CDR1 is SGHTA and CDR2 is FQGNSA in the germline V gene.